The 5 T cell receptor beta chains presented below share a single source sample, sequenced in a study of blood T cells in healthy people across ages. Primers used in a second PCR of about 6 to 11 cycles were a sample-barcoded 5' primer and a J-beta primer mix. TCRdb re-called the 5' RACE reads with MiXCR, one entry per CDR3 protein. In the table there are 750,000 to 950,000 distinct CDR3 sequences, around 24% of which are singletons. These data were likewise used in another study, on T cells of mothers and their children.

Source material: blood. The receptors derive from a boy younger than 18 in good health.

A few counts support this clonotype. The V gene is TRBV12-3 or TRBV12-4, the J gene TRBJ1-1; TRBD1 agrees at 7 bases. J was trimmed by 5 bases and V by 2 bases; bases with no gene match: 8. This CDR3 has 15 amino acids. DNA for the CDR3: TGTGCCAGCAGTTTACCCAGGGGACAGCAAACTGAAGCTTTCTTT. Translating gives CASSLPRGQQTEAFF.

The rearrangement links TRBV30 to TRBJ2-1; D is perhaps TRBD2 (6 bases). The J call could be wrong; TRBJ2-5 is a better fit for the DNA end. This CDR3 spans 13 amino acids. Per germline, CDR1 GTSNPN and CDR2 SVGIG (reference sequence). CDR3: CAWRGLARETQYF. CDR3 bases: TGTGCCTGGAGAGGGCTAGCGCGGGAGACCCAGTACTTC.

This clonotype was seen a handful of times. The V and J genes are TRBV11-1 and TRBJ2-6; 8 bases align to TRBD1. CDR3 length equals 17 residues. The trim removed 7 bases at V and 0 bases at J, leaving 8 bases unmatched. Germline V gene sequence: CDR1 SGHAT, CDR2 FQDESV (reference sequence). DNA of the CDR3: TGTGCCAGCACCCCCGGGACAGGCCGCTCTGGGGCCAACGTCCTGACTTTC. This sequence encodes CASTPGTGRSGANVLTF.

This clonotype was counted only a few times. At one of its ends the junction is not consistent with the germline gene, which may arise from a read error. The chain links TRBV5-5 to TRBJ1-4; the D is unclear. Looked up from germline, CDR1 is SGHKS and CDR2 is YYEKEE (reference sequence). The CDR3 has 14 residues. The CDR3 is CANSVPAGNEKLFF. The DNA of the CDR3 is TGTGCCAACAGCGTCCCGGCGGGGAATGAAAAACTGTTTTTT.

This clonotype has more than one count but fewer than ten. The chain recombines TRBV30 with TRBJ2-5; TRBD2 might be the D (5 bases). This CDR3 has 13 amino acids. Trimming pared 2 bases from V and 5 bases from J, leaving 12 bases between. Germline assignment: CDR1 GTSNPN and CDR2 SVGIG (reference sequence). The CDR3 coding sequence is TGTGCCTGGAGTCAGAGGGCCCCGGAGACCCAGTACTTC. Its protein is CAWSQRAPETQYF.